A single sample is the source of the 20 T cell receptor beta chains below, sequenced in a study of early T cells in non-severe SARS-CoV-2 infection. TCRdb reprocessed the 5' RACE reads with MiXCR, giving one entry per CDR3 protein. The table has more than 65,000 distinct CDR3 sequences, roughly 13% seen once. The source material was whole blood. These receptors originate from an adult who was a healthcare worker with PCR-confirmed SARS-CoV-2 infection or an uninfected control (not recorded which).

This clonotype was seen ten or more times. The chain couples TRBV7-2 to TRBJ2-5; the D is unclear. Germline V gene data show CDR1 as SGHTA and CDR2 as FQGNSA. This CDR3 region has 13 residues. Trimming cost V 5 bases and J 1 base, with 8 bases left between them. Here the CDR3 reads CASSPNGQETQYF. CDR3 DNA sequence: TGTGCCAGCAGCCCAAACGGCCAAGAGACCCAGTACTTC.

The chain employs TRBV7-8 and TRBJ1-6; possible D gene TRBD1, 6 bases. CDR3 length equals 14 residues. V was clipped by 1 base and J by 8 bases, with 9 bases between them. The V gene's germline CDR1 is SGHVS and CDR2 FQNEAQ. The CDR3 DNA reads as TGTGCCAGCAGCTTAGAACAGGGTTATTCACCCCTCCACTTT. As protein: CASSLEQGYSPLHF.

There are a few counts of this clonotype. The chain links TRBV6-6 to TRBJ1-5; D gene uncertain. Trimming cost V 0 bases and J 2 bases, with 8 bases left between them. The CDR3 consists of 15 residues. Germline assignment: CDR1 MNHNY and CDR2 SVGAGI (reference sequence). CDR3 amino acids: CASSYSLGGNQPQHF. The CDR3 DNA is TGTGCCAGCAGTTACTCGTTGGGCGGCAATCAGCCCCAGCATTTT.

This clonotype was observed at least ten times. Germline is not matched at one junction end, which may reflect a read error. V usage is TRBV7-7 and J usage is TRBJ2-2, with D unclear. This CDR3 region has 14 residues. Germline CDR1 SSHAT, CDR2 FNYEAQ (reference sequence). The CDR3 nucleotides are TGTGCTAGCAGCCCGTTGACGGGCCTCGGGGAGCTGTTTTTT. The encoded protein is CASSPLTGLGELFF.

In its sample, this clonotype was seen a few times. V is TRBV7-3 and J is TRBJ2-5; possibly TRBD1 or TRBD2 for D (7 bases each). The V end was cut by 5 bases, the J end by 7 bases, with 17 bases between. The CDR3 is 14 amino acids. Germline CDR1 and CDR2: SGHTA and FQGTGA. The CDR3 DNA reads as TGTGCCAGCAGCCCCAGGGGGGGCCGGGGGACCCAGTACTTC. Residues: CASSPRGGRGTQYF.

This clonotype has a count of ten or more. This chain joins TRBV5-4 and TRBJ2-7, with D maybe TRBD2 (5 bases). CDR3 length equals 13 residues. V was cut by 2 bases and J by 2 bases, with 8 bases left in between. CDR1 and CDR2 (germline): SGHNT, YYREEE (reference sequence). CDR3 loop: CASSFSGTYEQYF. The CDR3, as DNA: TGTGCCAGCAGCTTCTCGGGGACCTACGAGCAGTACTTC.

This chain connects TRBV6-5 to TRBJ2-1; no definite D call. Germline CDR1 reads MNHEY; CDR2 reads SVGAGI. Trimming removed 5 bases from V and 0 bases from J, with 11 bases in between. This CDR3 is 15 amino acids long. CDR3 sequence: CASSAFINSYNEQFF. CDR3 DNA: TGTGCCAGCAGTGCGTTCATTAACTCCTACAATGAGCAGTTCTTC.

The chain joins TRBV20-1 to TRBJ1-6, with 7 bases fitting TRBD1. The CDR3 contains 14 residues. The ends lost 6 bases at V and 7 bases at J; junction bases unmatched: 9. Germline CDR1 is DFQATT and CDR2 is SNEGSKA (reference sequence). CDR3 sequence (DNA): TGCAGTGCCAGGGGGAGGGTTCTAAATTCACCCCTCCACTTT. Translation: CSARGRVLNSPLHF.

This clonotype came up many times. V and J are TRBV7-9 and TRBJ2-2, with D possibly being TRBD1 (5 bases). Germline V gene lookup returns CDR1 SEHNR and CDR2 FQNEAQ (reference sequence). Between the trimmed V and J ends, which lost 2 bases and 3 bases, there was a span of 13 bases. CDR3 length: 16 residues. CDR3 coding DNA: TGTGCCAGCAGCTTATTGGGGCCTCCCGACACCGGGGAGCTGTTTTTT. Protein product: CASSLLGPPDTGELFF.

This clonotype was recorded a few times. The chain is built from TRBV28 and TRBJ2-7; 8 nucleotides agree with TRBD1. The V and J ends lost 10 bases and 4 bases, in that order; junction bases with no gene match: 6. The CDR3 has 12 amino acids. Germline CDR1 reads MDHEN; CDR2 reads SYDVKM. The CDR3 here is CATRTGIYEQYF. The CDR3 bases are TGTGCCACCCGGACAGGGATATACGAGCAGTACTTC.

Many counts were recorded for this clonotype. The rearrangement uses TRBV5-4 and TRBJ2-5, with D uncertain. V lost 4 bases, J lost 2 bases, and 9 bases lay in between. The CDR3 sequence is 13 residues long. Germline values: CDR1 SGHNT, CDR2 YYREEE (reference sequence). CDR3 loop: CASSERPQETQYF. CDR3 in DNA: TGTGCCAGCAGCGAACGGCCTCAAGAGACCCAGTACTTC.

This clonotype has ten or more counts. The gene calls are TRBV24-1 and TRBJ2-1; TRBD2 matches at 13 bases. Germline V gene sequence: CDR1 KGHDR, CDR2 SFDVKD. The CDR3 loop spans 16 amino acids. Trimming removed 3 bases from V and 10 bases from J; junction bases left unmatched: 8. The CDR3 nucleotides read TGTGCCACCAGTGATACTGGGACTAGCGGGGCTTCGGAGCAGTTCTTC. Amino acids: CATSDTGTSGASEQFF.

Ten or more counts support this clonotype. The CDR3: CASSRTSGPLSYEQYF. The DNA for the CDR3 is TGTGCCAGCAGCCGCACTAGCGGGCCCCTCTCCTACGAGCAGTACTTC. This chain joins TRBV13 and TRBJ2-7; 9 positions match TRBD2. This CDR3 is 16 amino acids long. Germline CDR1 reads PRHDT; CDR2 reads FYEKMQ (reference sequence). J was trimmed by 0 bases and V by 5 bases; bases with no gene match: 8.

This clonotype has ten or more counts. The chain links TRBV7-9 to TRBJ2-1, with 9 positions matching TRBD1. The germline V gene encodes CDR1 SEHNR and CDR2 FQNEAQ (reference sequence). The CDR3 runs 12 residues. J gave up 10 bases and V 4 bases, and 2 bases lay outside the gene matches. CDR3 sequence: CASSSGQGEQFF. For the CDR3, the DNA is TGTGCCAGCAGCTCGGGACAGGGAGAGCAGTTCTTC.

This clonotype was counted many times. Lacking the conserved final phenylalanine or tryptophan, this CDR3 likely reflects a read error. The limits of the CDR3 on the DNA are not certain, so only TCRdb's listed CDR3 is given. The gene calls are TRBV29-1 and TRBJ1-2; the table assigns TRBD1, which was not confirmed against the DNA. Germline V gene lookup returns CDR1 SQVTM and CDR2 ANQGSEA. Including both end residues, the CDR3 is 10 amino acids long. The CDR3 region is CSVDPRQGNV.

The sample holds many counts of this clonotype. The chain joins TRBV19 to TRBJ2-4; D remains ambiguous. Trimming stripped 2 bases from V and 0 bases from J, with 11 bases between. This CDR3 contains 16 residues. Germline-derived CDR1 and CDR2 are LNHDA and SQIVND (reference sequence). CDR3 bases: TGTGCCAGTAGTATAAGGTGGGCAGAAGCCAAAAACATTCAGTACTTC. This codes for CASSIRWAEAKNIQYF.

The chain links TRBV6-1 to TRBJ2-2; D gene ambiguous. In germline, CDR1 is MNHNS, CDR2 SASEGT. The V end was cut by 6 bases, the J end by 2 bases, with 10 bases between. The CDR3 loop spans 14 amino acids. In DNA, the CDR3 is TGTGCCAGCAGGACGGATTTCAACACCGGGGAGCTGTTTTTT. This sequence encodes CASRTDFNTGELFF.

This clonotype appeared many times. V usage is TRBV3-1 and J usage is TRBJ2-1; the match to TRBD2 covers 16 bases. The V gene's germline CDR1 is LGHDT and CDR2 YNNKEL (reference sequence). V shed 4 bases, J shed 10 bases, and the junction held 7 bases outside the gene matches. The CDR3 totals 16 residues. CDR3: CASSLAGTSGRGEQFF. In DNA form, the CDR3 reads TGTGCCAGCAGCCTCGCCGGGACTAGCGGGAGGGGCGAGCAGTTCTTC.

This clonotype was detected ten times or more. The CDR3 protein is CASRRDRPYNEQFF. For the CDR3, the DNA is TGTGCCAGCAGAAGAGACAGACCCTACAATGAGCAGTTCTTC. The chain combines TRBV6-5 with TRBJ2-1; weak D call: TRBD1 (5 bases). The germline V and J ends were trimmed by 6 bases and 2 bases, with 11 bases remaining between them. The germline gives CDR1 MNHEY, CDR2 SVGAGI. The CDR3 runs 14 residues.

The chain combines TRBV5-1 with TRBJ1-3; D may be TRBD1 (5 bases). Germline V gives CDR1 SGHRS, CDR2 YFSETQ. The CDR3 has 17 residues. The germline V and J ends were trimmed by 0 bases and 0 bases, with 13 bases remaining between them. The CDR3 protein is CASSLDRGPFSGNTIYF. Written as DNA, the CDR3 is TGCGCCAGCAGCTTGGACCGGGGACCGTTCTCTGGAAACACCATATATTTT.